Listed here is a single T cell receptor (beta chain). Antigen specificity is unknown. The sample comes from a study of tumor-infiltrating lymphocytes in primary liver carcinoma. TCR beta cDNA was prepared out of approximately 500 ng total RNA by means of a constant-region primer. Three nested multiplex PCR rounds, a slightly modified ARM-PCR, produced the libraries for TCR beta. The first two PCR rounds, roughly 10 cycles each, used TRBV1-TRBV30 forward primers and a C-beta reverse primer. TCRdb reprocessed the multiplex PCR reads via MiXCR and lists one record per CDR3 protein. The data hold about 20,000 distinct CDR3 sequences, with around 82% observed a single time. Whole-study results and caveats: The proportion of top clones found throughout all five tumor regions was only about 7.5-24%.

Without any cell sorting, about 19-31 mg of bulk tissue yielded co-extracted RNA and DNA. Tumor samples uniformly had over 80% viable tumor cells. The CDR3 is 14 amino acids. Trimming removed 2 bases from V and 0 bases from J, with 7 bases in between. CDR1 and CDR2 from the germline V gene are SGHAT and FQNNGV. The TCR was taken from a woman aged 25 to 45 with primary liver carcinoma and hepatitis B virus infection. The V and J genes are TRBV11-2 and TRBJ1-1; D remains unclear. Sequencing was done on a sample of liver tumor tissue from sampling region 2. Stated subset: tumor region T2, inferior pole. This CDR3 reads CASSLSGVNTEAFF. The CDR3 coding sequence is TGTGCCAGCAGCTTATCCGGGGTGAACACTGAAGCTTTCTTT. The variable domain in full, completed from reference TRBV11-2 and TRBJ1-1, reads EAGVAQSPRYKIIEKRQSVAFWCNPISGHATLYWYQQILGQGPKLLIQFQNNGVVDDSQLPKDRFSAERLKGVDSTLKIQPAKLEDSAVYLCASSLSGVNTEAFFGQGTRLTVV.